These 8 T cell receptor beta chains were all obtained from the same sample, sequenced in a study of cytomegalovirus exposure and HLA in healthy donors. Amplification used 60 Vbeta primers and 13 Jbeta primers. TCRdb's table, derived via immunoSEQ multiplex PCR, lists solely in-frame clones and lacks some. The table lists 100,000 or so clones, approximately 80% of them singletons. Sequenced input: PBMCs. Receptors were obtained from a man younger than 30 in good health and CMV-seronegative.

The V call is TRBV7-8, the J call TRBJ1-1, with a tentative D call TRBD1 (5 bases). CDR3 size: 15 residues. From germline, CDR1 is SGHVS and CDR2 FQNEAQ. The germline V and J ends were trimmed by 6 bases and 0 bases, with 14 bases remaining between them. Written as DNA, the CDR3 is TGTGCCAGCAGTCCCGACAGTATCCTGAACACTGAAGCTTTCTTT. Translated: CASSPDSILNTEAFF.

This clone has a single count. CDR3 in DNA: TGCGCCAGCAGCTCCGGACAGGGCTACTTAAAGAACACTGAAGCTTTCTTT. It encodes CASSSGQGYLKNTEAFF. The V and J genes are TRBV5-1 and TRBJ1-1, with 8 bases aligning to TRBD1. CDR3 size: 17 residues. Germline V lookup: CDR1 SGHRS, CDR2 YFSETQ. Trimming took 3 bases from V and 1 from J; bases not matched to a gene: 11.

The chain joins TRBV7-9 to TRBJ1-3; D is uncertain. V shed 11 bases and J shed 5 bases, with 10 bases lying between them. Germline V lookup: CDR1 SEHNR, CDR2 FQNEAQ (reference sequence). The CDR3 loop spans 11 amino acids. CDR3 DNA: TGTGCCGGACTGGTCCGAAACACCATATATTTT. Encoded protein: CAGLVRNTIYF.

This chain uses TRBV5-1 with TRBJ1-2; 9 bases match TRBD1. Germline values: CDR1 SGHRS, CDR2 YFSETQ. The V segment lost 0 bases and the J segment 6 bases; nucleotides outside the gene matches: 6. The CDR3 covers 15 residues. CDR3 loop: CASSLAVGQGDGYTF. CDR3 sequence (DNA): TGCGCCAGCAGCTTGGCGGTGGGACAGGGAGATGGCTACACCTTC.

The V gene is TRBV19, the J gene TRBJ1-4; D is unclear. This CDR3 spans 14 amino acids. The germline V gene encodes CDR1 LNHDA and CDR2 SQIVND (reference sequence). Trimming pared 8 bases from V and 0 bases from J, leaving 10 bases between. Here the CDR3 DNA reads TGTGCCAGTCGAAAGGAGGCAACTAATGAAAAACTGTTTTTT. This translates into CASRKEATNEKLFF. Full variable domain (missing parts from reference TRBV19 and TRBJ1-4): DGGITQSPKYLFRKEGQNVTLSCEQNLNHDAMYWYRQDPGQGLRLIYYSQIVNDFQKGDIAEGYSVSREKKESFPLTVTSAQKNPTAFYLCASRKEATNEKLFFGSGTQLSVL.

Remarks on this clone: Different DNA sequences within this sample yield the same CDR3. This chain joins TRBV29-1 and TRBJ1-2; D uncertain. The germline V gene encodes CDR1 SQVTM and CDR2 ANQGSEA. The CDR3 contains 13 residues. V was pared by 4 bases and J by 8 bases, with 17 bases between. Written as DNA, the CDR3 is TGCAGCGTTGCGCGAGCTAACTCATTAGGCTACACCTTC. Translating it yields CSVARANSLGYTF.

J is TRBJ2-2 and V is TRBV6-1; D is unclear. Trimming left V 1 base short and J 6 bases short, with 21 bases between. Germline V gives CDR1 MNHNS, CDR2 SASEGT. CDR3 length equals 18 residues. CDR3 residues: CASSEVSVGDVDAGELFF. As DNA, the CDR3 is TGTGCCAGCAGTGAAGTATCGGTAGGAGACGTCGACGCCGGGGAGCTGTTTTTT.

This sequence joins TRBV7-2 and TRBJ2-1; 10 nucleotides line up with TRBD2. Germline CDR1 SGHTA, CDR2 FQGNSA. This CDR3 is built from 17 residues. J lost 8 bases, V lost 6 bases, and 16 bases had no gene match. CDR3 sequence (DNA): TGTGCCAGCAGTCCCTGGTTAGCGGGGGGTCTCTTTGATGAGCAGTTCTTC. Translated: CASSPWLAGGLFDEQFF.